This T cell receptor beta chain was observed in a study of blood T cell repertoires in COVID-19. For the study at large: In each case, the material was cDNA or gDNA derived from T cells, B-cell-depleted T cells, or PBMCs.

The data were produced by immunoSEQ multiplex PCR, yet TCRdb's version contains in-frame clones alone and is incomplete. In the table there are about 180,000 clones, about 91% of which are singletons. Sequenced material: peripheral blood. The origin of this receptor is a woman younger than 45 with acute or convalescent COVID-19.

The chain's CDR3 is CASSPGTRGQPQHF. Here the CDR3 DNA reads TGTGCCAGCTCACCGGGAACCAGGGGTCAGCCCCAGCATTTT. This chain connects TRBV18 to TRBJ1-5, with D possibly being TRBD1 (6 bases). The CDR3 covers 14 residues. Germline V gives CDR1 KGHSH, CDR2 LQKENI. V lost 3 bases and J lost 6, with 12 bases in between. Supplemented by reference TRBV18 and TRBJ1-5, the full variable domain reads NAGVMQNPRHLVRRRGQEARLRCSPMKGHSHVYWYRQLPEEGLKFMVYLQKENIIDESGMPKERFSAEFPKEGPSILRIQQVVRGDSAAYFCASSPGTRGQPQHFGDGTRLSIL.